The sequence of this T cell receptor beta chain was determined in a study of patients and donors after allogeneic stem cell transplantation. Turning to this clonotype: A much bigger clone sits one base away, suggesting this may be a read error.

A single record per CDR3 protein comes from TCRdb applying MiXCR to the RT-PCR reads. The profile covers approximately 430,000 distinct CDR3 sequences, with roughly 16% appearing a single time and just over 7% taken by the ten largest. Germline V gives CDR1 SGHRS, CDR2 YFSETQ. The CDR3 has 15 residues. The V end lost 0 bases, the J end lost 5 bases, and 13 bases lay between the germline ends. V and J are TRBV5-1 and TRBJ2-3, with D tentatively TRBD2 (5 bases). Sequencing used blood, either unsorted or a sorted T cell fraction (not recorded which). This TCR derives from a human donor who was either an allogeneic HSCT recipient or a stem cell or donor lymphocyte infusion donor (not recorded which). It is not recorded whose cells these are; they may come from a transplant donor. CDR3 amino acids: CASSLAGNMRDTQYF. As DNA, the CDR3 is TGCGCCAGCAGCTTGGCCGGGAATATGAGAGATACGCAGTATTTT.